This T cell receptor beta chain was recorded in a study of Ad26.COV2.S vaccination and SARS-CoV-2 variants. TCRdb's copy holds only in-frame clones and misses some; the assay was immunoSEQ multiplex PCR. The sample holds approximately 410,000 clones; 88% are singletons and the top ten take approximately 4%. Treatment: around 19 received Ad26.COV2.S at low or high dose, single or two shots; roughly five received placebo; per-sample allocation not given. The investigators took samples on day 63 after the first vaccine or placebo injection. Germline loops: CDR1 SGHAT, CDR2 FQNNGV. Trimming stripped 1 base from V and 5 bases from J, with 9 bases between. The CDR3 is 15 amino acids.

The chain has TRBV11-2 and TRBJ1-6; unclear D gene. Specimen: peripheral blood, collected in a trial of Ad26.COV2.S vaccine versus placebo. The receptor was isolated from a person aged 18-65 years who received the Ad26.COV2.S COVID-19 vaccine or a placebo. Here the CDR3 DNA reads TGTGCCAGCAGCTTAGGAGCGGGGAATAATTCACCCCTCCACTTT. Residues: CASSLGAGNNSPLHF.